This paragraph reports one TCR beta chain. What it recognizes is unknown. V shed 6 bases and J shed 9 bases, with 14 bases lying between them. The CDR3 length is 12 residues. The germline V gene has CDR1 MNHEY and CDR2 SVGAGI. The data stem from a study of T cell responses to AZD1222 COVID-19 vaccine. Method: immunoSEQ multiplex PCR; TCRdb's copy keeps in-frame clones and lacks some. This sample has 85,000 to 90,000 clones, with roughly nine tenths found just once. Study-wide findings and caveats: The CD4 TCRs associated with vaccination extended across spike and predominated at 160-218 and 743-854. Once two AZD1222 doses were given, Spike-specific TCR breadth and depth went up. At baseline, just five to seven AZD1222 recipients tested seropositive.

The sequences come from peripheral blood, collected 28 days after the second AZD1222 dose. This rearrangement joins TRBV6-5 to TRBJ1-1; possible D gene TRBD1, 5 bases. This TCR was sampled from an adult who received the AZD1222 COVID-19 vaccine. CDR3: CASRGGGEKAFF. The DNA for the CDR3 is TGTGCCAGCAGGGGGGGAGGGGAGAAAGCTTTCTTT.